These 18 T cell receptor beta chains came from one sample sequenced in a study of CD8 T cells in Susac syndrome. Random hexamers served to reverse transcribe about 0.45 to 1 ug RNA. TCRdb passed the immunoSEQ multiplex PCR reads through MiXCR, listing each CDR3 protein once. This table holds 150,000 to 200,000 distinct CDR3 sequences, about 94% found once. The sequenced sample consisted of CD4+ T cells from PBMCs. These receptors were obtained from a human donor in good health.

The CDR3 spells CAWSFRGGQPQHF. The CDR3 region has the DNA TGTGCCTGGAGCTTCAGAGGGGGTCAGCCCCAGCATTTT. V gene TRBV30 combines with J gene TRBJ1-5; possible D gene TRBD1, 6 bases. Trimming took 3 bases from V and 6 from J, leaving 12 bases between them. This CDR3 comprises 13 residues. Germline V gives CDR1 GTSNPN, CDR2 SVGIG (reference sequence).

This chain joins TRBV10-2 and TRBJ2-7; D unclear. The V gene's germline CDR1 is WSHSY and CDR2 SAAADI. V gave up 8 bases and J gave up 7 bases, with 12 bases separating them. The CDR3 loop spans 11 amino acids. The CDR3 sequence is CASALPREQYF. In nucleotides, the CDR3 is TGCGCCAGCGCCCTCCCTCGGGAGCAGTACTTC.

This rearrangement joins TRBV20-1 to TRBJ2-5; no clear D. Trimming removed 6 bases from V and 1 base from J, with 12 bases in between. This CDR3 is built from 13 residues. Germline-derived CDR1 and CDR2 are DFQATT and SNEGSKA (reference sequence). In nucleotides, the CDR3 is TGCAGTGCGGAGAGGCTAATCCAAGAGACCCAGTACTTC. It translates to CSAERLIQETQYF.

J is TRBJ1-5 and V is TRBV7-2; D is possibly TRBD1 (5 bases). CDR1 is SGHTA and CDR2 is FQGNSA in the germline V gene. V was clipped by 5 bases and J by 6 bases, with 14 bases between them. The CDR3 length is 14 residues. The CDR3 is CASSAYGTFQPQHF. The CDR3 DNA is TGTGCCAGCAGCGCATACGGGACTTTTCAGCCCCAGCATTTT.

V is TRBV6-6 and J is TRBJ2-7; 7 positions agree with TRBD1. This CDR3 is 14 amino acids long. CDR1 is MNHNY and CDR2 is SVGAGI in the germline V gene (reference sequence). Trimming cost V 5 bases and J 2 bases; bases outside gene matches: 6. DNA for the CDR3: TGTGCCAGCAGTACCCGAACAGGGGCCTACGAGCAGTACTTC. Amino acids: CASSTRTGAYEQYF.

The chain employs TRBV20-1 and TRBJ2-5, with TRBD2 matching over 12 bases. The CDR3 contains 14 residues. V lost 7 bases to trimming and J lost 6 bases; unmatched junction nucleotides: 9. CDR1 DFQATT and CDR2 SNEGSKA come from the germline V gene (reference sequence). The CDR3 DNA sequence: TGCAGTGACGTCCTAGCGGGAGGGAAGAAGACCCAGTACTTC. Amino acid sequence: CSDVLAGGKKTQYF.

In this sample, this clonotype turned up once. The chain recombines TRBV30 with TRBJ1-3; D might be TRBD1 (6 bases). This CDR3 spans 15 amino acids. Germline assignment: CDR1 GTSNPN and CDR2 SVGIG (reference sequence). Trimming cost V 2 bases and J 4 bases, with 15 bases left between them. The CDR3 region has the DNA TGTGCCTGGAGTCGGACAGATGTTTTAGGAAACACCATATATTTT. Encoded protein: CAWSRTDVLGNTIYF.

The chain couples TRBV11-3 to TRBJ2-1, with 7 bases that match TRBD2. This CDR3 contains 14 residues. Germline V gene lookup returns CDR1 SGHNT and CDR2 YENEEA. V was pared by 5 bases and J by 5 bases, with 6 bases of the junction left unmatched. The CDR3 here is CASSGGGVDNEQFF. The CDR3 DNA follows: TGTGCCAGCAGCGGGGGGGGAGTGGACAATGAGCAGTTCTTC.

The V and J genes are TRBV7-2 and TRBJ2-2; 13 bases are shared with TRBD2. The CDR3 consists of 17 residues. V lost 5 bases to trimming and J lost 5 bases; unmatched junction nucleotides: 8. CDR1 is SGHTA and CDR2 is FQGNSA in the germline V gene. This CDR3 is CASSPRLAGGLTGELFF. The CDR3 DNA reads TGTGCCAGCAGCCCGAGACTAGCGGGGGGACTTACCGGGGAGCTGTTTTTT.

This clonotype was seen once. V is TRBV30 and J is TRBJ2-1; D may correspond to TRBD1 or TRBD2 (5 bases each). The CDR3 covers 14 residues. Trimming took off 4 bases at V and 0 bases at J, with 10 bases between the two ends. Germline loops: CDR1 GTSNPN, CDR2 SVGIG (reference sequence). The CDR3 coding sequence is TGTGCCTGGAAACAGGACTTCTCCTACAATGAGCAGTTCTTC. Residues: CAWKQDFSYNEQFF.

This chain joins TRBV2 and TRBJ2-2; unclear D gene. CDR3 length equals 12 residues. V was cut by 2 bases and J by 6 bases, with 4 bases left in between. Germline CDR1 and CDR2: SNHLY and FYNNEI. In DNA, the CDR3 is TGTGCCAGCAGTGAATCGGCCGGGGAGCTGTTTTTT. Translation: CASSESAGELFF. Full variable domain (remainder filled in from reference TRBV2 and TRBJ2-2): EPEVTQTPSHQVTQMGQEVILRCVPISNHLYFYWYRQILGQKVEFLVSFYNNEISEKSEIFDDQFSVERPDGSNFTLKIRSTKLEDSAMYFCASSESAGELFFGEGSRLTVL.

The chain uses TRBV20-1 and TRBJ2-5; TRBD1 might be the D (5 bases). The V end was cut by 5 bases, the J end by 4 bases, with 14 bases between. The CDR3 loop spans 13 amino acids. CDR1 is DFQATT, CDR2 SNEGSKA, per germline (reference sequence). The CDR3 DNA follows: TGCAGTGCTGGTACCAGGGTTGGAGAGACCCAGTACTTC. It encodes CSAGTRVGETQYF.

The CDR3 sequence is CSVGGWGQETQYF. CDR3 DNA sequence: TGCAGCGTTGGGGGTTGGGGCCAAGAGACCCAGTACTTC. The chain joins TRBV29-1 to TRBJ2-5; D uncertain. The CDR3 is made up of 13 amino acids. V dropped 4 bases and J dropped 1 base, with 10 bases sitting between them. CDR1 SQVTM and CDR2 ANQGSEA come from the germline V gene. The full variable domain, with the rest looked up from reference TRBV29-1 and TRBJ2-5, is SAVISQKPSRDICQRGTSLTIQCQVDSQVTMMFWYRQQPGQSLTLIATANQGSEATYESGFVIDKFPISRPNLTFSTLTVSNMSPEDSSIYLCSVGGWGQETQYFGPGTRLLVL.

V is TRBV24-1 and J is TRBJ2-2, with D possibly TRBD1 on 5 matching bases. CDR3 length: 14 amino acids. The germline gives CDR1 KGHDR, CDR2 SFDVKD. V was clipped by 5 bases and J by 5 bases, with 11 bases between them. The CDR3 is CATSVQGGTGELFF. CDR3 nucleotide sequence: TGTGCCACCAGTGTCCAGGGCGGAACCGGGGAGCTGTTTTTT.

This rearrangement joins TRBV20-1 to TRBJ2-5; weak D call: TRBD2 (6 bases). CDR3 size: 13 residues. Germline CDR1 DFQATT, CDR2 SNEGSKA (reference sequence). The germline V and J ends were trimmed by 3 bases and 2 bases, with 10 bases remaining between them. CDR3: CSASGGGQETQYF. The CDR3 DNA sequence: TGCAGTGCTAGCGGAGGAGGGCAAGAGACCCAGTACTTC.

This rearrangement joins TRBV20-1 to TRBJ2-7; 7 nucleotides line up with TRBD1. The CDR3 spans 11 residues. The V gene end was trimmed by 7 bases and the J gene end by 4 bases; junction bases not matched to a gene: 4. Germline CDR1 DFQATT, CDR2 SNEGSKA (reference sequence). The CDR3: CSGQGTYEQYF. The CDR3 nucleotides read TGCAGTGGACAGGGTACGTACGAGCAGTACTTC.

The genes are TRBV30 and TRBJ1-5; 10 nucleotides match TRBD1. V was pared by 1 base and J by 3 bases, with 6 bases of the junction left unmatched. This CDR3 has 16 amino acids. Germline loops: CDR1 GTSNPN, CDR2 SVGIG (reference sequence). CDR3 DNA sequence: TGTGCCTGGAGTGCCTGGGACAGGGGTTCCAATCAGCCCCAGCATTTT. Translation: CAWSAWDRGSNQPQHF. Full variable domain (missing parts from reference TRBV30 and TRBJ1-5): SQTIHQWPATLVQPVGSPLSLECTVEGTSNPNLYWYRQAAGRGLQLLFYSVGIGQISSEVPQNLSASRPQDRQFILSSKKLLLSDSGFYLCAWSAWDRGSNQPQHFGDGTRLSIL.

The chain combines TRBV6-5 with TRBJ2-1; the D gene could be TRBD1 or TRBD2 (5 bases each). CDR3 size: 15 residues. Germline loops: CDR1 MNHEY, CDR2 SVGAGI. Trimming cost V 10 bases and J 5 bases, with 21 bases left between them. The CDR3 region is CATRRNPGPDNEQFF. The DNA for the CDR3 is TGTGCCACTCGACGCAATCCGGGACCCGACAATGAGCAGTTCTTC.